This entry lists 10 T cell receptor beta chains sequenced from one sample in a study of blood T cell repertoires in COVID-19. Some clones are missing from TCRdb's copy, which holds only in-frame ones; the method was immunoSEQ multiplex PCR. Here the sample spans approximately 200,000 clones, 85% to 90% being singletons. Sequencing was carried out using peripheral blood. The receptor source for this set is a young man with active or convalescent COVID-19.

The chain couples TRBV27 to TRBJ1-1, with no clear D. Germline CDR1 is MNHEY and CDR2 is SMNVEV (reference sequence). Trimming removed 10 bases at V and 0 bases at J, with 15 bases between. The CDR3 sequence is 14 residues long. The CDR3 region has the DNA TGTGCCACCGGTCTTGGGCAGCTGAACACTGAAGCTTTCTTT. Residues: CATGLGQLNTEAFF.

The chain employs TRBV29-1 and TRBJ2-1; D might be TRBD1 (6 bases). The CDR3 consists of 13 residues. Trimming took off 6 bases at V and 0 bases at J, with 9 bases between the two ends. Looked up from germline, CDR1 is SQVTM and CDR2 is ANQGSEA. CDR3 nucleotide sequence: TGCAGCGTCAGGGACAACTCCTACAATGAGCAGTTCTTC. Encoded protein: CSVRDNSYNEQFF.

This sequence joins TRBV6-5 and TRBJ2-2; the D gene is possibly TRBD1 (6 bases). This CDR3 spans 15 amino acids. CDR1 is MNHEY and CDR2 is SVGAGI in the germline V gene. V dropped 10 bases and J dropped 2 bases, with 17 bases sitting between them. The chain's CDR3 is CATNMDRANTGELFF. The CDR3, as DNA: TGTGCCACCAACATGGACAGAGCAAACACCGGGGAGCTGTTTTTT.

This chain uses TRBV5-6 with TRBJ1-2; D might be TRBD1 (6 bases). V was shortened by 7 bases and J by 4 bases, with 14 bases between the two germline ends. This CDR3 region has 13 residues. CDR1 is SGHDT and CDR2 is YYEEEE in the germline V gene. The CDR3 DNA reads TGTGCCAGCCTCGGCAGGGGAGCCTATGGCTACACCTTC. Translating gives CASLGRGAYGYTF.

This chain uses TRBV9 with TRBJ1-2; possibly TRBD1 for D (5 bases). Germline V gene data show CDR1 as SGDLS and CDR2 as YYNGEE. The V end was cut by 0 bases, the J end by 4 bases, with 7 bases between. CDR3 length: 13 residues. The CDR3 DNA reads TGTGCCAGCAGCGTAGGGACACCCTATGGCTACACCTTC. As protein: CASSVGTPYGYTF.

The rearrangement joins TRBV9 to TRBJ2-5, with 11 bases matching TRBD1. Germline V gene data show CDR1 as SGDLS and CDR2 as YYNGEE. J gave up 4 bases and V 5 bases, and 7 bases lay outside the gene matches. The CDR3 is made up of 15 amino acids. DNA of the CDR3: TGTGCCAGCAGTCCTGGACAGGGGGCGAGAGAGACCCAGTACTTC. Translated, it gives CASSPGQGARETQYF.

This rearrangement joins TRBV6-5 to TRBJ2-3; 11 nucleotides agree with TRBD1. The CDR3 is 14 amino acids. Germline lookup yields CDR1 MNHEY and CDR2 SVGAGI. The trim removed 8 bases at V and 6 bases at J, leaving 7 bases unmatched. The CDR3 coding sequence is TGTGCCAGCTGCCGGGACAGGGGGGACGATACGCAGTATTTT. Protein sequence: CASCRDRGDDTQYF.

In its sample, this clone was seen a few times. V and J are TRBV15 and TRBJ1-1, with D tentatively TRBD1 (6 bases). Germline V lookup: CDR1 LNHNV, CDR2 YYDKDF (reference sequence). There are 17 residues in the CDR3. V lost 0 bases, J lost 7 bases, and 21 bases lay in between. The CDR3 coding sequence is TGTGCCACCAGCAGAGATGGTTGGGACACAAGAGGGGGTGAAGCTTTCTTT. It specifies CATSRDGWDTRGGEAFF.

J is TRBJ1-1 and V is TRBV12-3 or TRBV12-4; D call uncertain. Trimming cost V 2 bases and J 11 bases, with 12 bases left between them. This CDR3 has 12 residues. Here the CDR3 reads CASSLYPDSAFF. CDR3 sequence (DNA): TGTGCCAGCAGTTTATATCCAGACTCGGCTTTCTTT.

This CDR3 is CASSGRDRSTDTQYF. The CDR3 DNA follows: TGTGCCAGCAGCGGAAGGGACAGAAGCACAGATACGCAGTATTTT. The chain is built from TRBV7-9 and TRBJ2-3; the match to TRBD1 covers 7 bases. CDR1 and CDR2 from the germline V gene are SEHNR and FQNEAQ (reference sequence). Germline trimming cut 5 bases from V and 0 bases from J; bases unmatched to any gene: 5. The CDR3 loop spans 15 amino acids.